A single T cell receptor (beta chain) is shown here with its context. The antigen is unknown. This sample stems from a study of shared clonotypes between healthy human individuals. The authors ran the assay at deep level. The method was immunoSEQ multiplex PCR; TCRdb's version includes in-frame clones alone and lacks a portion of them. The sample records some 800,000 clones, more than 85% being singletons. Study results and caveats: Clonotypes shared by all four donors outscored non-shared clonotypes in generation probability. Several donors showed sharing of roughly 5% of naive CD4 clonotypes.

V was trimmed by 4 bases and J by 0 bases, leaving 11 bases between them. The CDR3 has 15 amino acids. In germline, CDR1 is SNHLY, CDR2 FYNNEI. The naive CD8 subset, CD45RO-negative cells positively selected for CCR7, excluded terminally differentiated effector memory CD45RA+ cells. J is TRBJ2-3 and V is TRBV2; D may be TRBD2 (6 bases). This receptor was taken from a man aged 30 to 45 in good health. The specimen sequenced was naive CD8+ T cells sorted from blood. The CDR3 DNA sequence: TGTGCCAGCAGTGTAGGAGGGATGAGCACAGATACGCAGTATTTT. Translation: CASSVGGMSTDTQYF.